This TCR beta chain was sequenced for a study of post-analysis software for immune sequencing data (dated by TCRdb to the mid-2010s). Regarding the research as a whole: The recorded disease courses included relapsing-remitting, secondary progressive and progressive-relapsing multiple sclerosis, and some patients had no subtype annotation. The multiple sclerosis patient repertoires were compared with around ten previously published healthy control repertoires from donors aged about 6 to 28 years. A subset of samples was prepared in parallel using single-end sample barcoding, then pooled and co-amplified after Illumina adapter ligation.

The study at large found these results: The control group was slightly older than the multiple sclerosis patient group. Patients showed significantly higher frequencies than controls for about 5 TRBV segments, among them TRBV5-6, TRBV5-1 and TRBV20-1. When samples were clustered directly using the F measure, samples prepared in the same batch co-clustered strongly, which prompted a batch-effect correction. Significantly lower normalized Chao1 diversity was found in multiple sclerosis patients than in controls, suggesting substantial peripheral T-cell clonal expansion.

The library was produced with PCR. TCRdb names Illumina HiSeq 2500 as the instrument used. Unique molecular identifiers were incorporated into TCR beta cDNA libraries to reduce PCR and sequencing biases. Approximately 500,000 cDNA molecules were obtained for every 1 to 10 million input T cells, so each molecule roughly corresponded to one T cell. The patient libraries were prepared and sequenced using the same protocol as the earlier healthy control dataset. Samples belonging to the same batch were prepared together, multiplexed and sequenced on a shared HiSeq lane. The authors' analysis ran thus. MIGEC was used to process the raw barcoded reads, and molecular identifier groups with only a single read were discarded before consensus assembly and CDR3 extraction. Clonotype tables were post-analysed with VDJtools, and diversity was normalized by down-sampling all datasets to the smallest sample size. In repertoire overlap clustering, CDR3 amino acid sequences, but not nucleotide sequences, were matched to correct batch-related cross-sample contamination. TCRdb cleaned the public reads at Q25 with fastp, built clones with MiXCR and kept in-frame beta chains. CDR3 protein sequences are deduplicated, and each keeps its most common genes and DNA. These V and J calls derive from TCRdb rather than the authors' analysis. Across this sample there are hundreds of thousands of distinct CDR3 sequences, with roughly 50% seen only once. 4.6% of the sample is held by the ten biggest clonotypes.

Measured from the cysteine to the phenylalanine, the CDR3 is 14 residues long. Just the 42-base CDR3 DNA is kept, in frame starting at base 1. V trim: 5 bases; J trim: 8 bases; unmatched bases: 8. A note on this clonotype: The clone's antigen remains unknown. No much larger clone exists at a distance of one base, and base qualities are not known.

TCR beta repertoires were profiled from peripheral blood of 13 young patients with multiple sclerosis to demonstrate the VDJtools post-analysis software. The multiple sclerosis patients were children and adolescents ranging in age from 6 to 15 years. The specimen sequenced was blood. This receptor was identified in a girl between 10 and 17 years old with multiple sclerosis. The chain is assembled from TRBV12-3 or TRBV12-4 and TRBJ1-2, and 10 junction bases match TRBD1. The bases are TGTGCCAGCAGTGTCCGGGACAGGGGTTACGGCTACACCTTC. This yields the protein CASSVRDRGYGYTF.